This T cell receptor (beta chain) was found in a study of OX40 agonist ivuxolimab in advanced cancers. Looking at the study overall: The costimulatory receptor OX40 (CD134) was targeted by ivuxolimab, a fully human IgG2 agonistic monoclonal antibody. Intravenous ivuxolimab was administered to patients every 2 weeks at six dose levels: 0.01, 0.1, 0.3, 1.5, 3 and 10 mg/kg. Among the roughly 50 dose-escalation patients, about 20 had hepatocellular carcinoma, approximately 15 melanoma, 9 renal cell carcinoma and 9 head and neck cancer. A male proportion of about 79% and a mean age of around 60 years, ranging from about 20 to 79, were recorded for the dose-escalation cohort. Prior anti-PD-1, anti-PD-L1 or anti-CTLA-4 therapy was permitted, and checkpoint inhibitors had been received by about 44% of dose-escalation patients. Three dose-escalation patients achieved partial responses, one with hepatocellular carcinoma and two with cutaneous melanoma. Peripheral TCRbeta sequencing aimed to test whether ivuxolimab altered TCR sequence diversity and caused clonal T-cell expansion. The paper covers the monotherapy dose-escalation part of the phase I ivuxolimab trial, which included N = 52 patients.

Beyond this particular receptor, the publication reports: Low levels of normalized T-cell clonal expansion were also seen in some patients who did not respond. After ivuxolimab, more expanded clones were found on average in CD8+ T cells than in CD4+ T cells. At doses of 0.1 to 3.0 mg/kg, clonal expansion of both CD4+ and CD8+ T cells in blood was seen between baseline and week 6. The antigen specificity of the clonally expanded peripheral T cells was not determined. In the 0.1-3.0 mg/kg groups, partial responders had among the lowest normalized peripheral clonal expansion, particularly in CD8+ T cells.

Patients with a history of autoimmune disease or receiving systemic immunosuppression were excluded from the trial. In every dose cohort, peripheral blood was drawn for TCR sequencing at baseline, cycle 4 day 1, and cycle 7 day 1. The samples were taken from a phase I, first-in-human, multicenter, open-label dose-escalation trial of ivuxolimab. Adults with locally advanced or metastatic melanoma, renal cell, hepatocellular, or head and neck squamous cell carcinoma were enrolled in the trial. Before TCR sequencing, CD4+ and CD8+ T cells were separately sorted from peripheral blood. Genomic DNA was isolated from the sorted cells so that the TCRbeta CDR3 region could be sequenced. The immunoSEQ Assay was used for sequencing of TCRbeta CDR3 regions. TCRdb stores this immuneACCESS table with in-frame sequences only. Part of the clones is absent; in the studies checked, under half of the shortfall reflects unresolved V genes, and no reason is known for the rest. In this sample the table shows 5,000 to 6,000 clones, less than 75% of which occur a single time. Of the sample, about 69% is held by the ten largest clones.

A distance of 13 bases separates the germline ends of V and J, which lose 0 bases and 4 bases respectively. Including cysteine and phenylalanine, the CDR3 has 15 amino acids. Solely the CDR3 DNA is kept, with 45 bases framed from the first base. CDR1 and CDR2 are drawn from the germline V gene: SGHTA, FQGNSA. On this clone: It has no known antigen specificity. Base qualities were left out, and no much larger clone turns up one base away.

This TCR was sampled from an adult with an advanced solid tumor such as melanoma, head and neck, liver or kidney cancer. The starting material was CD4+ or CD8+ T cells sorted from blood, obtained in a trial of the OX40 agonist ivuxolimab. The chain uses TRBV7-2 and TRBJ2-7; the D gene cannot be named for sure. DNA sequence: TGTGCCAGCAGCTTAGCGCCAGGTTTAGATTACGAGCAGTACTTC. Translated, it gives CASSLAPGLDYEQYF.